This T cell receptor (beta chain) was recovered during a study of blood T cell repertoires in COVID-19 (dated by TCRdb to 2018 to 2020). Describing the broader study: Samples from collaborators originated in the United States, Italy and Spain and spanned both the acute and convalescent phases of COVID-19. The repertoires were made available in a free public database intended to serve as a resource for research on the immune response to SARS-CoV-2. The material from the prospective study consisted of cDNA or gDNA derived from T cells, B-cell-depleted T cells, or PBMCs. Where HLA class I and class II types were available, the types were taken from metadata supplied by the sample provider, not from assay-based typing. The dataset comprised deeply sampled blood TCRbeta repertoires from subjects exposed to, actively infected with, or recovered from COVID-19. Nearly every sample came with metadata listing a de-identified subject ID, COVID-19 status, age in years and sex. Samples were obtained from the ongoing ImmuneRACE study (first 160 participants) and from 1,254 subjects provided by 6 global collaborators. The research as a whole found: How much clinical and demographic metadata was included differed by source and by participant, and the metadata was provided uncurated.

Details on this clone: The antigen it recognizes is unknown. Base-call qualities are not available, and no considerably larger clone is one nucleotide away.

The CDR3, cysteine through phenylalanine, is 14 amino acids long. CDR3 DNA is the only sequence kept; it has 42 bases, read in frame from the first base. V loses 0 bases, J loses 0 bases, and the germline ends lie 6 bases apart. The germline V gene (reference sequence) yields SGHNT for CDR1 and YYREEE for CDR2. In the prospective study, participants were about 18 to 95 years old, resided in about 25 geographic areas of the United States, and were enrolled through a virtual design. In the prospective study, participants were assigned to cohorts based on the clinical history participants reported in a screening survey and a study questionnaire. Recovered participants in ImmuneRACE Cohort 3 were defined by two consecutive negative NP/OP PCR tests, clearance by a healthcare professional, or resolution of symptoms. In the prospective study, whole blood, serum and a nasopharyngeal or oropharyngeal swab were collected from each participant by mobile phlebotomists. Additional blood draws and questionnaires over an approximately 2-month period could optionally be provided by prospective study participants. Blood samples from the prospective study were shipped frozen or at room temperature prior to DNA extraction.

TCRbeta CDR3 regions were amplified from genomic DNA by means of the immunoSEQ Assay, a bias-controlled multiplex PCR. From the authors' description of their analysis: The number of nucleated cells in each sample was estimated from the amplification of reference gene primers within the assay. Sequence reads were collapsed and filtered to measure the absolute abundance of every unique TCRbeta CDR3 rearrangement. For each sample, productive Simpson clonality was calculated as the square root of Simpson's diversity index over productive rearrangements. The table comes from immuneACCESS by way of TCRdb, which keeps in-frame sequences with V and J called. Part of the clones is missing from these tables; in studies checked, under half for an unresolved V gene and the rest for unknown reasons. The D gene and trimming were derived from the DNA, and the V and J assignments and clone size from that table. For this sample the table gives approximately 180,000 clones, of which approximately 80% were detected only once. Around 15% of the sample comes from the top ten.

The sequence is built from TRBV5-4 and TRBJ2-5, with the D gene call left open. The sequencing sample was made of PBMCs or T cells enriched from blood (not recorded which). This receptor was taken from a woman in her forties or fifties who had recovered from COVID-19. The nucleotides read TGTGCCAGCAGCTTGGCCCAGAACCAAGAGACCCAGTACTTC. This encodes CASSLAQNQETQYF.